The rows below give T cell receptor beta chains drawn from one sample of a study of cytomegalovirus exposure and HLA in healthy donors. Profiling relied on immunoSEQ multiplex PCR, and the TCRdb table lists in-frame clones only, not all of them. The repertoire has about 140,000 clones, 88% of them found once; the top ten carry 7.9%. Sequencing was performed on PBMCs. Receptors originate from a woman aged 18 to 35 in good health and CMV-seropositive. The CDR3 runs from the conserved cysteine through the conserved F or W. D genes are given only for firm matches. Some rows mark clone size as missing; the rest say once, few, many or name a class of expanded clone.

>-|few|TRBJ2-1|TRBV4-1
CASSQDPLAWDEQFF
TGCGCCAGCAGCCAAGATCCGCTAGCCTGGGATGAGCAGTTCTTC
>TRBD1|-|TRBJ1-2|TRBV18
CASSHGTDYGYTF
TGTGCCAGCTCACATGGGACAGACTATGGCTACACCTTC
>TRBD2|-|TRBJ2-1|TRBV5-4
CASSSSGMRHNEQFF
TGTGCCAGCAGCTCTAGCGGGATGCGCCACAATGAGCAGTTCTTC
>-|-|TRBJ2-7|TRBV11-2
CASSRDVQRAYEQYF
TGTGCCAGCAGTCGCGACGTCCAGAGGGCCTACGAGCAGTACTTC
>TRBD2|-|TRBJ2-3|TRBV4-1
CASSQLAGGPDTQYF
TGCGCCAGCAGCCAGCTAGCGGGGGGGCCCGATACGCAGTATTTT
>TRBD2|-|TRBJ2-3|TRBV7-3
CASSPLAGGLDTQYF
TGTGCCAGCAGCCCACTAGCGGGAGGGTTAGATACGCAGTATTTT
>-|few|TRBJ2-7|TRBV6-6
CASSYGGTVSEQYF
TGTGCCAGCAGTTACGGGGGGACAGTGAGCGAGCAGTACTTC
>-|-|TRBJ1-1|TRBV2
CASSAETRINTEAFF
TGTGCCAGCAGTGCCGAGACAAGGATTAACACTGAAGCTTTCTTT
>TRBD2|-|TRBJ2-5|TRBV5-4
CASSKFPGTSGVDETQYF
TGTGCCAGCAGTAAATTTCCCGGGACTAGCGGGGTAGACGAGACCCAGTACTTC
>TRBD1|few|TRBJ1-6|TRBV2
CASNGQGSSPLHF
TGTGCCAGCAACGGACAGGGCTCTTCACCCCTCCACTTT
>TRBD1|-|TRBJ1-4|TRBV5-6
CASSLPVGQGAATNEKLFF
TGTGCCAGCAGCCTCCCCGTCGGACAGGGCGCCGCAACTAATGAAAAACTGTTTTTT
>-|-|TRBJ1-3|TRBV7-6
CASSSDRNTIYF
TGTGCCAGCAGCTCCGACAGAAACACCATATATTTT
>-|-|TRBJ2-7|TRBV5-1
CASSSTGMGNYEQYF
TGCGCCAGCAGCTCAACAGGGATGGGGAATTACGAGCAGTACTTC
>-|-|TRBJ1-5|TRBV30
CAWSSPGTIQPQHF
TGTGCCTGGAGTTCTCCCGGGACAATCCAGCCCCAGCATTTT
>TRBD2|-|TRBJ2-3|TRBV13
CASSSLGLAATDTQYF
TGTGCCAGCAGCTCACTCGGACTAGCGGCCACAGATACGCAGTATTTT
>-|-|TRBJ2-3|TRBV10-3
CAITAVAQDTQYF
TGTGCCATCACGGCAGTAGCCCAAGATACGCAGTATTTT
>TRBD2|-|TRBJ2-3|TRBV5-1
CASSLPGLAGADTQYF
TGCGCCAGCAGCTTACCGGGACTAGCGGGAGCAGATACGCAGTATTTT
>-|-|TRBJ1-2|TRBV23-1
CASSHRGYGYTF
TGCGCCAGCAGTCATCGAGGGTATGGCTACACCTTC
>TRBD1|once|TRBJ1-1|TRBV5-1
CASTRGTGIYTEAFF
TGCGCCAGCACCCGCGGGACAGGGATTTACACTGAAGCTTTCTTT
>TRBD1|-|TRBJ2-3|TRBV6-5
CASSYSNRGPDTQYF
TGTGCCAGCAGTTACTCCAACAGGGGTCCAGATACGCAGTATTTT
>-|-|TRBJ2-3|TRBV29-1
CSVETRDTLDTQYF
TGCAGCGTTGAGACCCGGGATACTCTCGATACGCAGTATTTT
>TRBD2|-|TRBJ2-3|TRBV5-4
CASSSPTSGGYTDTQYF
TGTGCCAGCAGCTCCCCTACTAGCGGGGGGTACACAGATACGCAGTATTTT
>-|few|TRBJ1-2|TRBV6-1
CASSEGARGGYTF
TGTGCCAGCAGTGAAGGGGCCAGGGGTGGCTACACCTTC
>-|-|TRBJ1-1|TRBV6-1
CASSEMRANTEAFF
TGTGCCAGCAGTGAAATGCGGGCGAACACTGAAGCTTTCTTT
>-|-|TRBJ1-2|TRBV5-1
CASSLGRGSYNYGYTF
TGCGCCAGCAGCTTGGGTCGCGGATCCTATAACTATGGCTACACCTTC
>TRBD1|-|TRBJ2-3|TRBV5-1
CASSYRTGATDTQYF
TGCGCCAGCAGCTACCGGACAGGGGCCACAGATACGCAGTATTTT
>-|few|TRBJ2-2|TRBV28
CASRPRDLWDTANTGELFF
TGTGCCAGCAGACCGAGGGACCTTTGGGACACAGCGAACACCGGGGAGCTGTTTTTT
>TRBD2|-|TRBJ2-2|TRBV5-1
CASSESSGGSGELFF
TGCGCCAGCAGCGAGAGTAGCGGGGGATCCGGGGAGCTGTTTTTT
>TRBD1|-|TRBJ2-7|TRBV5-1
CASSLQQGVSYEQYF
TGCGCCAGCAGCTTACAACAGGGGGTCTCCTACGAGCAGTACTTC
>-|-|TRBJ2-1|TRBV4-1
CASSSRPIPSVNNEQFF
TGCGCCAGCAGCTCCCGCCCCATCCCTAGTGTGAACAATGAGCAGTTCTTC
>TRBD1|-|TRBJ1-6|TRBV28
CASTFTRGLGNSPLHF
TGTGCCAGCACCTTCACCAGGGGGCTAGGAAATTCACCCCTCCACTTT
>TRBD1|few|TRBJ1-2|TRBV6-5
CASSYSGTVFLGYTF
TGTGCCAGCAGTTACTCCGGGACAGTTTTTCTGGGCTACACCTTC
>-|-|TRBJ1-1|TRBV11-3
CASSSAGTEAFF
TGTGCCAGCAGCTCCGCCGGGACAGAAGCTTTCTTT
>-|-|TRBJ1-5|TRBV2
CASSRGIYSNQPQHF
TGTGCCAGCAGCCGAGGGATCTATAGCAATCAGCCCCAGCATTTT
>TRBD1|-|TRBJ1-2|TRBV7-2
CASSSGTGDYGYTF
TGTGCCAGCAGCTCCGGGACAGGGGACTATGGCTACACCTTC
>TRBD1|-|TRBJ2-2|TRBV7-8
CASSGQGPRELFF
TGTGCCAGCAGCGGACAGGGGCCAAGGGAGCTGTTTTTT
>-|-|TRBJ2-1|TRBV5-6
CASSWSGRYNEQFF
TGTGCCAGCAGCTGGAGTGGAAGGTACAATGAGCAGTTCTTC
>-|-|TRBJ2-5|TRBV5-1
CASSLDRVKETQYF
TGCGCCAGCAGCTTGGACAGGGTGAAAGAGACCCAGTACTTC